Listed below are T cell receptor beta chains from one sample, sequenced in a study of OX40 agonist ivuxolimab in advanced cancers. Some clones are missing from TCRdb's copy, which holds only in-frame ones; the method was immunoSEQ multiplex PCR. The repertoire consists of 75,000 to 100,000 clones, with roughly 87% occurring once and the leading ten covering roughly 0.52%. This specimen was CD4+ or CD8+ T cells sorted from blood, taken in a trial of the OX40 agonist ivuxolimab. Receptor source: an adult with an advanced solid tumor such as melanoma, head and neck, liver or kidney cancer. The CDR3 runs from the conserved cysteine through the conserved F or W. D genes are given only for firm matches. Rows give clone size only sometimes, using once, few, many, or a class for an expanded clone.

v_gene,j_gene,d_gene,abundance,CDR3aa,CDR3nt
TRBV25-1,TRBJ2-5,-,-,CASKGQGGVYQETQYF,TGTGCCAGCAAGGGGCAGGGGGGGGTTTACCAAGAGACCCAGTACTTC
TRBV6-6,TRBJ2-7,-,once,CASREGGEGVRIGQYF,TGTGCCAGCAGGGAGGGAGGTGAAGGGGTAAGGATTGGGCAGTACTTC
TRBV11-2,TRBJ2-5,-,once,CASSLVYKETQYF,TGTGCCAGCAGCCTAGTATACAAAGAGACCCAGTACTTC
TRBV6-6,TRBJ1-1,-,-,CASSQGRMNTEAFF,TGTGCCAGCAGCCAAGGACGGATGAACACTGAAGCTTTCTTT
TRBV19,TRBJ1-2,-,-,CASSGIGSGDYGYTF,TGTGCCAGTAGTGGTATAGGTTCAGGGGACTATGGCTACACCTTC
TRBV5-4,TRBJ2-5,TRBD1,once,CASSYWTGEETQYF,TGTGCCAGCAGCTACTGGACAGGAGAAGAGACCCAGTACTTC
TRBV7-9,TRBJ1-1,-,-,CASSLDRGGNTEAFF,TGTGCCAGCAGCTTAGATCGGGGCGGGAACACTGAAGCTTTCTTT
TRBV7-9,TRBJ2-5,-,-,CASSRGEQGKETQYF,TGTGCCAGCAGCAGGGGGGAACAGGGAAAAGAGACCCAGTACTTC
TRBV5-6,TRBJ2-1,-,few,CASSFQAAEQFF,TGTGCCAGCAGCTTCCAAGCGGCCGAGCAGTTCTTC
TRBV4-3,TRBJ2-7,-,-,CASSLARALNEQYF,TGCGCCAGCAGCCTGGCTAGAGCCTTGAACGAGCAGTACTTC
TRBV7-2,TRBJ1-4,TRBD1,-,CASSRYPPGTEDEKLFF,TGTGCCAGCAGCCGATACCCCCCCGGGACAGAGGACGAAAAACTGTTTTTT
TRBV2,TRBJ2-3,-,-,CASSEQGGTDTQYF,TGTGCCAGCAGTGAACAGGGAGGCACAGATACGCAGTATTTT
TRBV5-1,TRBJ2-5,-,-,CASSTQQETQYF,TGCGCCAGCAGCACCCAACAAGAGACCCAGTACTTC
TRBV7-3,TRBJ2-7,-,few,CASSLDGSYEQYF,TGTGCCAGCAGCTTAGACGGCTCCTACGAGCAGTACTTC
TRBV5-1,TRBJ2-7,-,-,CASSLAIQGYEQYF,TGCGCCAGCAGCTTAGCGATCCAGGGGTACGAGCAGTACTTC
TRBV5-4,TRBJ1-1,-,-,CASSLVGGITEAFF,TGTGCCAGCAGCTTGGTAGGGGGAATCACTGAAGCTTTCTTT
TRBV7-9,TRBJ2-1,TRBD2,-,CASSGRTSGGPGEQFF,TGTGCCAGCAGCGGCCGGACTAGCGGGGGACCAGGGGAGCAGTTCTTC
TRBV7-9,TRBJ2-2,TRBD1,-,CASSFDRDRGPGELFF,TGTGCCAGCAGCTTCGACCGGGACAGGGGTCCCGGGGAGCTGTTTTTT
TRBV28,TRBJ1-3,TRBD1,-,CASSVAGTGGNTIYF,TGTGCCAGCAGTGTAGCCGGGACAGGGGGAAACACCATATATTTT
TRBV7-9,TRBJ1-3,-,-,CASSLGVLSGNTIYF,TGTGCCAGCAGCTTAGGAGTCCTAAGTGGAAACACCATATATTTT
TRBV6-6,TRBJ1-2,-,-,CASSIGTLWGYTF,TGTGCCAGCAGCATTGGGACATTGTGGGGCTACACCTTC
TRBV7-9,TRBJ2-7,-,-,CASSRSSNEQYF,TGTGCCAGCAGCCGCTCCTCCAACGAGCAGTACTTC
TRBV7-2,TRBJ2-7,TRBD2,-,CASSLGGTRTYEQYF,TGTGCCAGCAGCTTAGGGGGGACTAGAACCTACGAGCAGTACTTC
TRBV2,TRBJ2-2,-,-,CASTQQQATGELFF,TGTGCCAGCACACAGCAGCAGGCAACCGGGGAGCTGTTTTTT
TRBV5-1,TRBJ1-1,TRBD1,-,CASSPDRGALNTEAFF,TGCGCCAGCAGCCCAGACAGGGGGGCACTGAACACTGAAGCTTTCTTT
TRBV5-8,TRBJ2-3,TRBD2,-,CASSRLAGDSTDTQYF,TGTGCCAGCAGCAGACTAGCGGGGGACTCCACAGATACGCAGTATTTT
TRBV2,TRBJ1-2,TRBD1,-,CASNLNLWDRDYGYTF,TGTGCCAGCAACCTAAATCTATGGGACAGGGACTATGGCTACACCTTC
TRBV10-2,TRBJ2-7,-,-,CASSDRGYEQYF,TGCGCCAGCAGTGACAGGGGCTACGAGCAGTACTTC
TRBV9,TRBJ1-1,TRBD1,-,CASTTGGFMNTEAFF,TGTGCCAGCACCACAGGGGGGTTCATGAACACTGAAGCTTTCTTT
TRBV2,TRBJ2-2,-,once,CASSFEGNTGELFF,TGTGCCAGCTCGTTTGAGGGGAACACCGGGGAGCTGTTTTTT
TRBV7-3,TRBJ2-1,TRBD1,-,CASSLNGLLGTDKFF,TGTGCCAGCAGCTTAAATGGGTTACTCGGGACAGACAAGTTCTTC
TRBV12-5,TRBJ1-2,-,-,CASGAGVPNYGYTF,TGTGCTAGTGGAGCAGGGGTACCTAACTATGGCTACACCTTC
TRBV18,TRBJ2-7,TRBD1,-,CASSADRSGREQYF,TGTGCCAGCTCGGCGGACAGGTCTGGGCGGGAGCAGTACTTC
TRBV19,TRBJ1-5,-,-,CASSYRVDQPQHF,TGTGCCAGTAGTTACAGGGTCGATCAGCCCCAGCATTTT
TRBV6-5,TRBJ1-1,-,-,CASTKEGGNTEAFF,TGTGCCAGCACTAAGGAGGGGGGAAACACTGAAGCTTTCTTT
TRBV28,TRBJ2-1,-,-,CASTQVGTGLYNEQFF,TGTGCCAGCACCCAAGTAGGGACTGGGCTATACAATGAGCAGTTCTTC
TRBV25-1,TRBJ1-1,-,few,CASSLGPGAEAFF,TGTGCCAGCAGTCTCGGACCGGGCGCTGAAGCTTTCTTT
TRBV6-1,TRBJ2-7,-,once,CASSEGRLGVAGTEQYF,TGTGCCAGCAGTGAGGGACGACTCGGAGTGGCAGGGACTGAGCAGTACTTC
TRBV7-2,TRBJ2-6,TRBD1,few,CASSLVGTANSGANVLTF,TGTGCCAGCAGCTTAGTAGGGACAGCCAACTCTGGGGCCAACGTCCTGACTTTC
TRBV5-1,TRBJ1-1,-,-,CASSPGTNTEAFF,TGCGCCAGCAGCCCAGGGACGAACACTGAAGCTTTCTTT
TRBV11-1,TRBJ1-4,-,-,CASTNTGLGNEKLFF,TGTGCCAGCACCAACACAGGACTCGGTAATGAAAAACTGTTTTTT
TRBV4-3,TRBJ1-4,-,-,CASSPGGGGEKLFF,TGCGCCAGCAGCCCCGGCGGGGGTGGGGAAAAACTGTTTTTT
TRBV13,TRBJ2-5,TRBD2,once,CASSLGQGLRTQYF,TGTGCCAGCAGCTTAGGTCAGGGACTACGGACCCAGTACTTC
TRBV1,TRBJ2-3,-,-,CTSSRAPGEDTQYF,TGCACCAGCAGCCGGGCGCCTGGCGAGGATACGCAGTATTTT
TRBV6-4,TRBJ2-1,-,-,CASSDSGVQFF,TGTGCCAGCAGTGACTCCGGGGTGCAGTTCTTC
TRBV9,TRBJ1-1,-,few,CASSVGGTNTEAFF,TGTGCCAGCAGCGTGGGGGGGACGAACACTGAAGCTTTCTTT
TRBV19,TRBJ1-2,-,-,CASSIEKFYGYTF,TGTGCCAGTAGTATAGAGAAATTCTATGGCTACACCTTC
TRBV5-1,TRBJ1-4,-,once,CASSTNPGTGNEKLFF,TGCGCCAGCAGCACGAATCCCGGGACCGGGAATGAAAAACTGTTTTTT